One and the same sample provided the 2 T cell receptor beta chains below, sequenced in a study of cytomegalovirus exposure and HLA in healthy donors. Both 60 Vbeta primers and 13 Jbeta primers went into the PCR. Assay used: immunoSEQ multiplex PCR; TCRdb lists only in-frame clones, some missing. The sample gives roughly 120,000 clones, 60% to 85% of which show up once; approximately 3% is in the top ten. Sequenced input: PBMCs. These receptors were taken from a woman aged 40-49 years in good health and CMV-seropositive.

This chain connects TRBV30 to TRBJ1-6; TRBD1 is a possible D gene (5 bases). V gave up 4 bases and J gave up 0 bases, with 13 bases separating them. Germline CDR1 is GTSNPN and CDR2 is SVGIG (reference sequence). The CDR3 extends over 16 amino acids. CDR3 sequence: CAWKLAGSSYNSPLHF. In DNA, the CDR3 is TGTGCCTGGAAACTAGCAGGGAGCTCCTATAATTCACCCCTCCACTTT.

This chain uses TRBV29-1 with TRBJ2-2; TRBD1 matches 9 bases. The CDR3 is 12 residues long. Germline trimming cut 4 bases from V and 9 bases from J; bases unmatched to any gene: 3. Per germline, CDR1 SQVTM and CDR2 ANQGSEA. CDR3 region: CSVGTGARELFF. Written as DNA, the CDR3 is TGCAGCGTTGGGACAGGGGCCCGGGAGCTGTTTTTT.